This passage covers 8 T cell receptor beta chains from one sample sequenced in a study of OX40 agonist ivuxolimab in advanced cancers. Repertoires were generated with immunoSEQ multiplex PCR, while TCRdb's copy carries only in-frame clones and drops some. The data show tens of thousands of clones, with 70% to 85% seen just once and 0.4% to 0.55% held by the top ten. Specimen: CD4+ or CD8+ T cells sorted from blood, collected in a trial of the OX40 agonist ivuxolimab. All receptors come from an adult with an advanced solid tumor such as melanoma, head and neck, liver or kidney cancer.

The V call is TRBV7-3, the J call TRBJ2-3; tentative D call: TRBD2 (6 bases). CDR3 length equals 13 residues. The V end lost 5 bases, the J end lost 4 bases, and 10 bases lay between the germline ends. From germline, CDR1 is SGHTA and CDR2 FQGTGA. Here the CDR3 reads CASSRGGADTQYF. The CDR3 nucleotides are TGTGCCAGCAGCCGAGGAGGGGCAGATACGCAGTATTTT.

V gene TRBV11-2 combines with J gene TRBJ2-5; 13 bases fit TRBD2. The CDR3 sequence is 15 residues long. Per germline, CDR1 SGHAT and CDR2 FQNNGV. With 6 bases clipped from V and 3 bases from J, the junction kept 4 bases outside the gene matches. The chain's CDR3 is CASRRTSGGEETQYF. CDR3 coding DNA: TGTGCCAGCAGGCGGACTAGCGGGGGAGAAGAGACCCAGTACTTC.

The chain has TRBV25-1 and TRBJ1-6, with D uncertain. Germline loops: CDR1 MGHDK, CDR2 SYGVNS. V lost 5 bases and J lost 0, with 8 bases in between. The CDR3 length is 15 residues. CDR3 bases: TGTGCCAGCAGTAAGACTAACTCCTATAATTCACCCCTCCACTTT. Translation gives CASSKTNSYNSPLHF. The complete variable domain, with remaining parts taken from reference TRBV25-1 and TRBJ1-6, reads EADIYQTPRYLVIGTGKKITLECSQTMGHDKMYWYQQDPGMELHLIHYSYGVNSTEKGDLSSESTVSRIRTEHFPLTLESARPSHTSQYLCASSKTNSYNSPLHFGNGTRLTVT.

The CDR3 sequence: CASSTLSGVRGREKLFF. DNA of the CDR3: TGTGCCAGTAGTACCCTAAGTGGAGTAAGGGGGAGAGAAAAACTGTTTTTT. The rearrangement links TRBV19 to TRBJ1-4, with D tentatively TRBD1 (6 bases). Trimming stripped 4 bases from V and 8 bases from J, with 23 bases between. The CDR3 extends over 17 amino acids. CDR1 is LNHDA and CDR2 is SQIVND in the germline V gene (reference sequence).

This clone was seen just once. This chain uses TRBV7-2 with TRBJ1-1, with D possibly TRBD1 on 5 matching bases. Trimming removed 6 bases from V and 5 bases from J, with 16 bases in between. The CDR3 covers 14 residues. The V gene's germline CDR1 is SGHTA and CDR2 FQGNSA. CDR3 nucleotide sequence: TGTGCCAGCAGACCGGGACCGGGAGGGACTGAAGCTTTCTTT. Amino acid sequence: CASRPGPGGTEAFF.

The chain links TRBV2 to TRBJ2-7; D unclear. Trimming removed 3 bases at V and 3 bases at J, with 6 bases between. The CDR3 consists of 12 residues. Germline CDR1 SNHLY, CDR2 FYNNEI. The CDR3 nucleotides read TGTGCCAGCAGTGACAGTAGCTACGAGCAGTACGTC. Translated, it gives CASSDSSYEQYV.

The CDR3 reads CASSSPDGLAGGYTDTQYF. CDR3 nucleotide sequence: TGTGCCAGCAGCTCGCCCGATGGACTAGCGGGAGGCTACACAGATACGCAGTATTTT. V and J are TRBV7-3 and TRBJ2-3; 14 nucleotides match TRBD2. There are 19 residues in the CDR3. V was pared by 4 bases and J by 2 bases, with 11 bases of the junction left unmatched. Germline CDR1 reads SGHTA; CDR2 reads FQGTGA. Based on the CDR3 plus reference TRBV7-3 and TRBJ2-3, the full variable domain is GAGVSQTPSNKVTEKGKYVELRCDPISGHTALYWYRQSLGQGPEFLIYFQGTGAADDSGLPNDRFFAVRPEGSVSTLKIQRTERGDSAVYLCASSSPDGLAGGYTDTQYFGPGTRLTVL.

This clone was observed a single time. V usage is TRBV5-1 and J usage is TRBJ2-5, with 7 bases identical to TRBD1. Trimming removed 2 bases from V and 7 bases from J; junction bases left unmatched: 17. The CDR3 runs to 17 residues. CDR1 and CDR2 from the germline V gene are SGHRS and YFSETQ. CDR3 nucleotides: TGCGCCAGCAGCTTAGGTTGGGACAGTCGTACACCGGGGACCCAGTACTTC. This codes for CASSLGWDSRTPGTQYF.